These 15 T cell receptor beta chains originate from one sample sequenced in a study of PD-L1 blockade in urothelial cancer. Time point of the sample: peripheral blood 6 weeks after treatment start. Libraries were prepared by immunoSEQ multiplex PCR; TCRdb keeps only in-frame clonotypes and omits some of them. The sample holds 40,000 to 45,000 clones, about 90% seen once. The material sequenced was PBMCs, taken around atezolizumab (anti-PD-L1) treatment. Receptor source: a man in his sixties or seventies with urothelial cancer.

This clone was counted a single time. This chain connects TRBV19 to TRBJ2-3, with 11 bases that match TRBD2. The CDR3 sequence is 15 residues long. In germline, CDR1 is LNHDA, CDR2 SQIVND (reference sequence). Trimming removed 5 bases from V and 1 base from J; junction bases left unmatched: 2. The CDR3 DNA reads as TGTGCCAGTAGTCTACTAGCGGGGGGCACAGATACGCAGTATTTT. This sequence encodes CASSLLAGGTDTQYF.

The V and J genes are TRBV10-3 and TRBJ1-3; D is perhaps TRBD1 (5 bases). The CDR3 covers 17 residues. Germline lookup yields CDR1 ENHRY and CDR2 SYGVKD. Trimming stripped 3 bases from V and 0 bases from J, with 15 bases between. The chain's CDR3 is CAISDRGGGISGNTIYF. In DNA, the CDR3 is TGTGCCATCAGTGATCGAGGCGGGGGAATCTCTGGAAACACCATATATTTT.

V is TRBV19 and J is TRBJ1-5; 8 nucleotides line up with TRBD1. The V and J ends lost 11 bases and 6 bases, in that order; junction bases with no gene match: 9. Germline CDR1 LNHDA, CDR2 SQIVND (reference sequence). There are 13 residues in the CDR3. The CDR3 spells CASSGQGSQPQHF. The DNA for the CDR3 is TGTGCCTCGTCAGGACAGGGAAGTCAGCCCCAGCATTTT. The complete variable domain, with remaining parts taken from reference TRBV19 and TRBJ1-5, reads DGGITQSPKYLFRKEGQNVTLSCEQNLNHDAMYWYRQDPGQGLRLIYYSQIVNDFQKGDIAEGYSVSREKKESFPLTVTSAQKNPTAFYLCASSGQGSQPQHFGDGTRLSIL.

The chain couples TRBV28 to TRBJ1-1; D uncertain. This CDR3 has 13 residues. Germline V gives CDR1 MDHEN, CDR2 SYDVKM. Between the trimmed V and J ends, which lost 5 bases and 1 base, there was a span of 8 bases. The CDR3 region has the DNA TGTGCCAGCAGTCAGAACAGGAACACTGAAGCTTTCTTT. This sequence encodes CASSQNRNTEAFF.

J is TRBJ2-6 and V is TRBV5-5; D perhaps matches TRBD1 (6 bases). Germline V gene lookup returns CDR1 SGHKS and CDR2 YYEKEE (reference sequence). The V end lost 6 bases, the J end lost 0 bases, and 16 bases lay between the germline ends. The CDR3 covers 17 residues. The CDR3 reads CASTLVPRGSGANVLTF. The CDR3 bases are TGTGCCAGCACCCTAGTACCCAGGGGCTCTGGGGCCAACGTCCTGACTTTC.

This chain connects TRBV5-8 to TRBJ2-1; 9 positions match TRBD2. The CDR3 is 15 amino acids. The ends lost 4 bases at V and 10 bases at J; junction bases unmatched: 12. The V gene's germline CDR1 is SGHTS and CDR2 YDEGEE. CDR3 sequence (DNA): TGTGCCAGCAGCAAAATCGGCGGGAGGGCCCGGGAGCAGTTCTTC. Encoded protein: CASSKIGGRAREQFF.

This sequence joins TRBV10-3 and TRBJ2-7; 13 positions match TRBD2. Unmatched junction bases numbered 4, after V lost 6 bases and J lost 5 bases. Germline V gene lookup returns CDR1 ENHRY and CDR2 SYGVKD. The CDR3 contains 14 residues. The CDR3 bases are TGTGCCATCAGCCCCGGGACTAGCGGGAACGAGCAGTACTTC. It encodes CAISPGTSGNEQYF.

This chain uses TRBV19 with TRBJ1-4; a weak D match, TRBD1 (6 bases). CDR3 length: 14 amino acids. Germline CDR1 is LNHDA and CDR2 is SQIVND (reference sequence). Trimming pared 2 bases from V and 4 bases from J, leaving 8 bases between. This chain's CDR3 is CASSITQGNEKLFF. The CDR3, as DNA: TGTGCCAGTAGTATAACACAGGGTAATGAAAAACTGTTTTTT.

With regard to this clone: The same CDR3 also results from other DNA sequences found in this sample. The chain links TRBV18 to TRBJ2-5, with a weak D call TRBD2 (6 bases). Germline V gives CDR1 KGHSH, CDR2 LQKENI. V gave up 1 base and J gave up 2 bases, with 8 bases separating them. The CDR3 length is 14 residues. The CDR3 DNA is TGTGCCAGCTCACCACGAGCGGGTCAAGAGACCCAGTACTTC. Its protein product is CASSPRAGQETQYF.

The chain combines TRBV12-5 with TRBJ2-7; 12 bases agree with TRBD2. Looked up from germline, CDR1 is LGHNT and CDR2 is FRNRAP. J gave up 2 bases and V 3 bases, and 8 bases lay outside the gene matches. The CDR3 spans 17 residues. The CDR3 DNA is TGTGCTAGTGGTTTACAACAGACTAGCGGGAGAACCTACGAGCAGTACTTC. It is translated as CASGLQQTSGRTYEQYF.

The rearrangement joins TRBV6-5 to TRBJ1-2; 7 positions agree with TRBD1. Trimming removed 8 bases from V and 2 bases from J; junction bases left unmatched: 11. Germline CDR1 and CDR2: MNHEY and SVGAGI. The CDR3 has 15 residues. The CDR3 region has the DNA TGTGCCAGCCGCCCTCCCAGACAGGGCAACTATGGCTACACCTTC. The encoded protein is CASRPPRQGNYGYTF.

This chain links TRBV21-1 with TRBJ2-1; the table's D call of TRBD2 was not tested on the DNA. TRBV21-1 counts as a pseudogene. CDR3 size: 15 residues. CDR3 DNA sequence: TGTGCCACCAATTTCGGCGGGAGCCCCTACAATGAGCAGTTCTTC. Protein: CATNFGGSPYNEQFF.

CDR3 amino acids: CASSFNTYEQYF. The DNA for the CDR3 is TGCGCCAGCAGCTTCAACACATACGAGCAGTACTTC. The J gene is TRBJ2-7, the V gene TRBV5-1; D gene uncertain. CDR1 SGHRS and CDR2 YFSETQ come from the germline V gene. Trimming pared 2 bases from V and 4 bases from J, leaving 7 bases between. This CDR3 spans 12 amino acids.

Notes on this clone: The same CDR3 can be traced to other DNA sequences in this sample. V and J are TRBV5-1 and TRBJ2-3; 12 nucleotides align to TRBD2. The length of the CDR3 is 15 residues. Germline-derived CDR1 and CDR2 are SGHRS and YFSETQ. Unmatched junction bases numbered 5, after V lost 3 bases and J lost 6 bases. CDR3 amino acids: CASSSSGRAGDTQYF. The CDR3 bases are TGCGCCAGCAGCTCTAGCGGGAGGGCCGGGGATACGCAGTATTTT.

V is TRBV11-2 and J is TRBJ2-5, with a tentative D call TRBD2 (6 bases). Trimming shortened V by 5 bases and J by 5 bases, and 12 bases separated the two germline ends. Germline V gene lookup returns CDR1 SGHAT and CDR2 FQNNGV. The CDR3 is 13 amino acids. For the CDR3, the DNA is TGTGCCAGCAGCCCGCCAGGGAGGGAGACCCAGTACTTC. Translating gives CASSPPGRETQYF.